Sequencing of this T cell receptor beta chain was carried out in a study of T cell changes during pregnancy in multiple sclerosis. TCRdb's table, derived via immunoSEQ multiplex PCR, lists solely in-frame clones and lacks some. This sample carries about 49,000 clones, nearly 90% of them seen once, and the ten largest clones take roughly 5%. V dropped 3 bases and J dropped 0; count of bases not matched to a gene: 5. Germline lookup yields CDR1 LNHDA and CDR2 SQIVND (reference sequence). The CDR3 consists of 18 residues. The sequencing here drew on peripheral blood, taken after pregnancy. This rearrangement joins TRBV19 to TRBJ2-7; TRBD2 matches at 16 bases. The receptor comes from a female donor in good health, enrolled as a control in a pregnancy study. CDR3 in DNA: TGTGCCAGTAGTATTGGGACTAGCGGGAGGGCCAACTCCTACGAGCAGTACTTC. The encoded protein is CASSIGTSGRANSYEQYF.